This T cell receptor beta chain appears in the sequencing data of a study of PD-L1 blockade in urothelial cancer. Study information: Investigators checked blood 3 weeks (second dose) and 6 weeks after treatment start.

V lost 2 bases, J lost 6 bases, and 15 bases lay in between. CDR3 length equals 14 residues. In germline, CDR1 is SGDLS, CDR2 YYNGEE. The study's findings and limits: For durable-benefit patients, tumor-associated blood clones expanded more at 3 weeks.

As regards this clone: Its antigen remains unknown.

Specified time point: pretreatment peripheral blood. This table comes from immunoSEQ multiplex PCR, and its TCRdb copy is limited to in-frame clones, with some not included. The table lists 85,000 to 90,000 clones, roughly 90% of them singletons. The source material was PBMCs, sampled around atezolizumab (anti-PD-L1) treatment. The source of this sequence is a woman of 80 years or more with urothelial cancer. The V and J genes are TRBV9 and TRBJ2-7; perhaps TRBD1 as D (5 bases). The CDR3 DNA reads TGTGCCAGCAGCGTGCAGGGTGGTTACGGCGAGCAGTACTTC. Protein: CASSVQGGYGEQYF.